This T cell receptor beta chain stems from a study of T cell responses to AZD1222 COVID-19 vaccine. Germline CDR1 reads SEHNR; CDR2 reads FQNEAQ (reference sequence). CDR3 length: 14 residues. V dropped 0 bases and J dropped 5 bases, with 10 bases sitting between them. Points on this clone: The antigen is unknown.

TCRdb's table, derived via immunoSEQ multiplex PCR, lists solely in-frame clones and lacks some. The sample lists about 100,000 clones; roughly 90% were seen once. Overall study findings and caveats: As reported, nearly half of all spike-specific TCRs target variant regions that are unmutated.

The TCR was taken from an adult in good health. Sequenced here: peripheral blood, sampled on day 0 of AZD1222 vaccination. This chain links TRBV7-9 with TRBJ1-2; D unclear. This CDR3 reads CASSLAGRVYGYTF. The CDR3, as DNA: TGTGCCAGCAGCTTAGCCGGACGGGTATATGGCTACACCTTC.